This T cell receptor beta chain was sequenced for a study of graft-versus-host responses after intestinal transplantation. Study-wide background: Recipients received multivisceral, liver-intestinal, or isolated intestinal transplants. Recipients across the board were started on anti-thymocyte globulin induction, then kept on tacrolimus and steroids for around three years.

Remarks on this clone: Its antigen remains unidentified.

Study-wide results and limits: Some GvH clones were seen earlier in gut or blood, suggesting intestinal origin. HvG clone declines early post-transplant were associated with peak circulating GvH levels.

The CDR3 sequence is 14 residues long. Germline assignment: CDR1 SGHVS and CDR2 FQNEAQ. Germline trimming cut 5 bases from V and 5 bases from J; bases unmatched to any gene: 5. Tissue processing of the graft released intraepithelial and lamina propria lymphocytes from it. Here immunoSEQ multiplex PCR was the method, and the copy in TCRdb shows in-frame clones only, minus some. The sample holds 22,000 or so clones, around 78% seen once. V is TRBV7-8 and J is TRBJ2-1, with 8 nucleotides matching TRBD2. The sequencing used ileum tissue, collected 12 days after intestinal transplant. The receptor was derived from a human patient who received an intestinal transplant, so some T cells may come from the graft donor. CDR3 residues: CASSSGGAHNEQFF. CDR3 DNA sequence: TGTGCCAGCAGCAGCGGGGGTGCTCACAATGAGCAGTTCTTC.